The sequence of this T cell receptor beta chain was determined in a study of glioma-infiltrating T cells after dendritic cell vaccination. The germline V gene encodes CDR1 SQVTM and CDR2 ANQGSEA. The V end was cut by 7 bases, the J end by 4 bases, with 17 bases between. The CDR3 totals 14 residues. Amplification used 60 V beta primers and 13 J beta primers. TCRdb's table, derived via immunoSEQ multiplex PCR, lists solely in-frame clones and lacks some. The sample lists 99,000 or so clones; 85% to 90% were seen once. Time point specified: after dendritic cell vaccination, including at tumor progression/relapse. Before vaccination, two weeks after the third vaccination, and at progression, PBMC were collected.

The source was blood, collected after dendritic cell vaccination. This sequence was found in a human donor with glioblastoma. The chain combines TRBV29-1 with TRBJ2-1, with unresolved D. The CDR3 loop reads CSGRPGSGYNEQFF. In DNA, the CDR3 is TGCAGCGGCCGTCCAGGAAGTGGGTACAATGAGCAGTTCTTC.